These 26 T cell receptor beta chains were all obtained from the same sample, sequenced in a study of T cell responses to AZD1222 COVID-19 vaccine. Data came from immunoSEQ multiplex PCR; TCRdb stores just in-frame clones and leaves some out. In the table there are tens of thousands of clones, over 75% of which are singletons. Sequencing used peripheral blood, obtained on day 0 of AZD1222 vaccination. The receptor source for this set is an adult in good health.

This clone was counted a few times. V is TRBV27 and J is TRBJ1-6; 7 nucleotides align to TRBD1. J gave up 4 bases and V 8 bases, and 8 bases lay outside the gene matches. The CDR3 sequence is 15 residues long. Germline V lookup: CDR1 MNHEY, CDR2 SMNVEV (reference sequence). This CDR3 is CASATPGGYNSPLHF. The CDR3 DNA sequence: TGTGCCAGCGCAACTCCAGGGGGTTATAATTCACCCCTCCACTTT.

The gene calls are TRBV27 and TRBJ2-5; 7 nucleotides line up with TRBD1. V dropped 5 bases and J dropped 4; count of bases not matched to a gene: 1. The CDR3 sequence is 12 residues long. Germline-derived CDR1 and CDR2 are MNHEY and SMNVEV (reference sequence). CDR3 loop: CASSTGVETQYF. CDR3 bases: TGTGCCAGCAGTACAGGGGTAGAGACCCAGTACTTC.

V and J are TRBV7-9 and TRBJ1-4; TRBD1 might be the D (6 bases). CDR3 length: 15 residues. Trimming cost V 5 bases and J 8 bases, with 18 bases left between them. Germline assignment: CDR1 SEHNR and CDR2 FQNEAQ (reference sequence). The CDR3 here is CASSAQGVKLEKLFF. The DNA for the CDR3 is TGTGCCAGCAGCGCACAGGGTGTGAAGTTAGAAAAACTGTTTTTT.

The V gene is TRBV6-5, the J gene TRBJ2-7; 9 bases agree with TRBD2. The germline V gene has CDR1 MNHEY and CDR2 SVGAGI. V lost 7 bases, J lost 5 bases, and 12 bases stayed unmatched. CDR3 length equals 15 residues. The CDR3 is CASTLAPRGGDEQYF. CDR3 nucleotide sequence: TGTGCCAGCACCCTGGCCCCGCGGGGGGGCGACGAGCAGTACTTC.

The chain combines TRBV28 with TRBJ1-3; maybe TRBD1 (5 bases). The CDR3 runs 16 residues. V was pared by 10 bases and J by 1 base, with 20 bases between. Germline V gene sequence: CDR1 MDHEN, CDR2 SYDVKM. The CDR3: CATSEVGPGSGNTIYF. CDR3 nucleotide sequence: TGTGCCACCTCCGAGGTAGGCCCAGGGTCTGGAAACACCATATATTTT.

The V call is TRBV19, the J call TRBJ1-5; maybe TRBD1 (5 bases). V was clipped by 4 bases and J by 2 bases, with 9 bases between them. Germline-derived CDR1 and CDR2 are LNHDA and SQIVND (reference sequence). The CDR3 sequence is 14 residues long. The chain's CDR3 is CASSTRAGNQPQHF. In DNA form, the CDR3 reads TGTGCCAGTAGTACCAGGGCGGGCAATCAGCCCCAGCATTTT.

This chain joins TRBV6-5 and TRBJ2-2, with TRBD2 as a possible D gene (6 bases). Trimming removed 6 bases from V and 5 bases from J, with 16 bases in between. This CDR3 has 15 amino acids. CDR1 MNHEY and CDR2 SVGAGI come from the germline V gene. This CDR3 reads CASRDGGSFTGELFF. In DNA form, the CDR3 reads TGTGCCAGCAGAGACGGGGGTTCCTTTACCGGGGAGCTGTTTTTT.

This chain joins TRBV3-1 (or the pseudogene TRBV3-2) and TRBJ2-5; D remains ambiguous. Germline V gives CDR1 LGHDT, CDR2 YNNKEL (reference sequence). CDR3 size: 13 residues. V lost 0 bases to trimming and J lost 4 bases, with 6 bases between them. CDR3 in amino acids: CASSQDPRETQYF. In DNA, the CDR3 is TGTGCCAGCAGCCAAGATCCGCGAGAGACCCAGTACTTC.

This clone was seen just once. The junction and the germline gene differ at one end; a read error may be behind it. CDR3 nucleotides: TGTGCCAGCAGCTCCCAGGGATCGTCCTCTTTT. Amino acids: CASSSQGSSSF. This chain uses TRBV3-1 (or the pseudogene TRBV3-2) with TRBJ1-1; TRBD1 is a possible D gene (5 bases). CDR1 is LGHDT and CDR2 is YNNKEL in the germline V gene (reference sequence). The CDR3 has 11 amino acids.

V is TRBV28 and J is TRBJ1-5, with 8 bases identical to TRBD1. Germline CDR1 is MDHEN and CDR2 is SYDVKM. The CDR3 sequence is 14 residues long. J was trimmed by 3 bases and V by 10 bases; bases with no gene match: 8. DNA for the CDR3: TGTGCCACCGCGCAGGGGGCCCCCAATCAGCCCCAGCATTTT. It translates to CATAQGAPNQPQHF.

The J gene is TRBJ1-1, the V gene TRBV10-1, with 8 bases that match TRBD1. Germline CDR1 and CDR2: WNHNN and SYGVQD (reference sequence). J gave up 1 base and V 6 bases, and 4 bases lay outside the gene matches. The CDR3 length is 14 residues. CDR3 sequence (DNA): TGCGCCAGCAGGGACAGGGTTAGGAACACTGAAGCTTTCTTT. It codes for CASRDRVRNTEAFF.

The chain links TRBV5-1 to TRBJ2-1; D call uncertain. The V and J ends lost 0 bases and 1 base respectively, with 11 bases between them. The germline V gene encodes CDR1 SGHRS and CDR2 YFSETQ. The CDR3 is 16 amino acids. CDR3 loop: CASSLEDRRSYNEQFF. CDR3 sequence (DNA): TGCGCCAGCAGCTTGGAAGACCGGAGATCCTACAATGAGCAGTTCTTC.

This CDR3 is CASSVSGSGGPGEQFF. CDR3 in DNA: TGTGCCAGCAGCGTAAGCGGTAGCGGGGGGCCAGGGGAGCAGTTCTTC. V usage is TRBV9 and J usage is TRBJ2-1; 10 bases map to TRBD2. V trimming: 1 base; J trimming: 10 bases; junction bases outside the gene matches: 11. CDR3 size: 16 residues. Germline V gene data show CDR1 as SGDLS and CDR2 as YYNGEE. The entire variable domain, with the rest obtained from reference TRBV9 and TRBJ2-1, is as follows: DSGVTQTPKHLITATGQRVTLRCSPRSGDLSVYWYQQSLDQGLQFLIQYYNGEERAKGNILERFSAQQFPDLHSELNLSSLELGDSALYFCASSVSGSGGPGEQFFGPGTRLTVL.

V usage is TRBV6-2 or TRBV6-3 and J usage is TRBJ2-1; D gene unclear. The CDR3 is 11 amino acids. Trimming removed 2 bases at V and 6 bases at J, with 2 bases between. Germline assignment: CDR1 MNHEY and CDR2 SVGEGT. The CDR3 nucleotides read TGTGCCAGCAGTTACCTCAATGAGCAGTTCTTC. It codes for CASSYLNEQFF.

The V and J genes are TRBV5-1 and TRBJ2-5, with TRBD1 matching over 12 bases. After removal of 1 base from V and 5 bases from J, the junction contained 6 bases not matched to a gene. Per the germline V gene, CDR1 is SGHRS and CDR2 is YFSETQ. This CDR3 comprises 16 residues. The CDR3 coding sequence is TGCGCCAGCAGCTTGCCCGGGACAGGGGGCGCGGAGACCCAGTACTTC. Its translation is CASSLPGTGGAETQYF.

V usage is TRBV5-1 and J usage is TRBJ1-4; D possibly corresponds to TRBD1 (5 bases). Trimming cost V 2 bases and J 5 bases, with 13 bases left between them. This CDR3 is built from 15 residues. Germline CDR1 and CDR2: SGHRS and YFSETQ. The CDR3 nucleotides read TGCGCCAGCAGCTTATCAGGGAGTGAGAATGAAAAACTGTTTTTT. Translating it yields CASSLSGSENEKLFF.

The chain uses TRBV6-5 and TRBJ1-1; D is unclear. This CDR3 comprises 14 residues. The germline V gene encodes CDR1 MNHEY and CDR2 SVGAGI. V lost 0 bases and J lost 4, with 9 bases in between. The DNA of the CDR3 is TGTGCCAGCAGTTACTCACCGCTGAGCACTGAAGCTTTCTTT. Protein sequence: CASSYSPLSTEAFF.

This chain joins TRBV19 and TRBJ2-4; D assignment may be TRBD1 or TRBD2 (5 bases each). Germline assignment: CDR1 LNHDA and CDR2 SQIVND (reference sequence). V shed 5 bases and J shed 2 bases, with 13 bases lying between them. The CDR3 totals 15 residues. The CDR3, as DNA: TGTGCCAGTAGTTGGGGGAGTCCGTCCAAAAACATTCAGTACTTC. Its translation is CASSWGSPSKNIQYF.

This chain uses TRBV12-3 or TRBV12-4 with TRBJ1-4, with unresolved D. The CDR3 spans 13 residues. Deletions cut 3 bases from V and 3 bases from J, with 5 bases between. CDR3 nucleotide sequence: TGTGCCAGCAGTTTTACCTCTAATGAAAAACTGTTTTTT. Residues: CASSFTSNEKLFF.

The chain employs TRBV7-3 and TRBJ2-7; no definite D call. The CDR3 is 16 residues long. Germline-derived CDR1 and CDR2 are SGHTA and FQGTGA. The germline V and J ends were trimmed by 0 bases and 2 bases, with 14 bases remaining between them. The CDR3 here is CASSLTSSAGPYEQYF. CDR3 bases: TGTGCCAGCAGCTTAACGTCGAGCGCAGGCCCCTACGAGCAGTACTTC.

The chain uses TRBV5-4 and TRBJ2-2, with 8 nucleotides matching TRBD1. CDR1 is SGHNT, CDR2 YYREEE, per germline (reference sequence). This CDR3 is 15 amino acids long. The J segment lost 4 bases and the V segment lost 2 bases, leaving 4 bases of the junction unmatched. The CDR3 loop reads CASSLGQGGTGELFF. The CDR3, as DNA: TGTGCCAGCAGCTTAGGACAGGGAGGCACCGGGGAGCTGTTTTTT. Based on the CDR3 plus reference TRBV5-4 and TRBJ2-2, the full variable domain is ETGVTQSPTHLIKTRGQQVTLRCSSQSGHNTVSWYQQALGQGPQFIFQYYREEENGRGNFPPRFSGLQFPNYSSELNVNALELDDSALYLCASSLGQGGTGELFFGEGSRLTVL.

This chain uses TRBV28 with TRBJ2-7; 10 nucleotides line up with TRBD1. The CDR3 has 15 residues. The J segment lost 7 bases and the V segment lost 5 bases, leaving 11 bases of the junction unmatched. Germline V gives CDR1 MDHEN, CDR2 SYDVKM. In DNA form, the CDR3 reads TGTGCCAGCAGTCGACAGGGGGCCTCTCCTAGGGAGCAGTACTTC. It is translated as CASSRQGASPREQYF.

V and J are TRBV7-2 and TRBJ2-7; 9 nucleotides line up with TRBD2. This CDR3 has 15 amino acids. Per germline, CDR1 SGHTA and CDR2 FQGNSA. After removal of 5 bases from V and 6 bases from J, the junction contained 11 bases not matched to a gene. The CDR3 protein is CASSPRTSAGLEQYF. CDR3 bases: TGTGCCAGCAGCCCCAGGACTAGCGCCGGCCTCGAGCAGTACTTC.

CDR3 bases: TGTGCCAGCAGTTGGGACCAAAGCAATCAGCCCCAGCATTTT. Translating gives CASSWDQSNQPQHF. This chain connects TRBV28 to TRBJ1-5, with D perhaps TRBD1 (5 bases). The ends were cut back, 4 bases at V and 1 base at J, with 8 bases in the middle. This CDR3 region has 14 residues. CDR1 MDHEN and CDR2 SYDVKM come from the germline V gene.

This clone was seen more than once but under ten times. The V gene is TRBV6-5, the J gene TRBJ1-1; D perhaps matches TRBD1 (5 bases). Trimming shortened V by 4 bases and J by 7 bases, and 13 bases separated the two germline ends. The CDR3 length is 13 residues. Looked up from germline, CDR1 is MNHEY and CDR2 is SVGAGI. Here the CDR3 reads CASSSSGLREAFF. CDR3 DNA: TGTGCCAGCAGTTCGTCGGGACTGCGTGAAGCTTTCTTT.

The V and J genes are TRBV2 and TRBJ1-5; D call uncertain. Trimming pared 6 bases from V and 2 bases from J, leaving 11 bases between. Germline CDR1 SNHLY, CDR2 FYNNEI. The CDR3 contains 14 residues. CDR3 sequence: CASRDGWGNQPQHF. Here the CDR3 DNA reads TGTGCCAGCAGGGACGGTTGGGGCAATCAGCCCCAGCATTTT.